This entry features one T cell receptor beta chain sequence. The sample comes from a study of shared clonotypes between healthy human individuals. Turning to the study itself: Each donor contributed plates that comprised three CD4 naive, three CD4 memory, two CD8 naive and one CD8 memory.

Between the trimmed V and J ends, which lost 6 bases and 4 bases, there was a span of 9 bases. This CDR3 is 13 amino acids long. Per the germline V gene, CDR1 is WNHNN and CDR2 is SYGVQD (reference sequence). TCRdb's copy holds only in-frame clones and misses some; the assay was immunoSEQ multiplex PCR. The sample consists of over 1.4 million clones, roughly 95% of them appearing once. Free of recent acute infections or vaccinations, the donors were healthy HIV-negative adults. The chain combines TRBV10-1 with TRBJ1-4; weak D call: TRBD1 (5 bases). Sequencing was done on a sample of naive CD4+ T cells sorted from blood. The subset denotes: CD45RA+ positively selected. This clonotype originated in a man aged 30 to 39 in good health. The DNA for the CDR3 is TGCGCCAGCAGCCGGGACGTTAATGAAAAACTGTTTTTT. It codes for CASSRDVNEKLFF.